Listed here is a single TCR beta chain. These data originate in a study of blood T cell repertoires in COVID-19. Study-wide context: T cells, B-cell-depleted T cells, or PBMCs supplied cDNA or gDNA.

Germline values: CDR1 SNHLY, CDR2 FYNNEI. This CDR3 has 15 amino acids. The trim removed 6 bases at V and 0 bases at J, leaving 5 bases unmatched. Only in-frame clones appear in the TCRdb table, and some are missing; sequencing was by immunoSEQ multiplex PCR. The table records more than 80,000 clones, 82% of them present only once. Sequencing was performed on peripheral blood. The sequence came from a man aged 50 to 59 with active or convalescent COVID-19. The chain couples TRBV2 to TRBJ2-1, with 7 bases fitting TRBD1. The CDR3 region has the DNA TGTGCCAGCAGCGTGACAGGGAGCTCCTACAATGAGCAGTTCTTC. It is translated as CASSVTGSSYNEQFF.